A selection of T cell receptor beta chains follows, all from one sample in a study of beta chain features in type 1 diabetes. Produced via immunoSEQ multiplex PCR; TCRdb's table is partial and in-frame only. This sample yields about 360,000 clones, of which around 12% are seen a single time; more than 0.015% belongs to the top ten. Sequenced material: naive CD4+ T cells from blood. Source of these receptors: a man aged 18 to 29 in good health. Both conserved end residues are part of each CDR3. Fields, in order: D gene, J gene, clone size, V gene, CDR3 protein, CDR3 DNA. The D gene is left open where the match is weak. Expanded clones get a size class; other rows say once, few or many, or leave the size out.

d_call: NA; j_call: TRBJ2-5; clone_size: NA; v_call: TRBV21-1; cdr3_aa: CASSPSDRGGGETQYF; cdr3_nt: TGTGCCAGCAGCCCGTCGGACAGGGGAGGTGGAGAGACCCAGTACTTC
d_call: TRBD2; j_call: TRBJ2-4; clone_size: NA; v_call: TRBV19; cdr3_aa: CASSRLAGENIQYF; cdr3_nt: TGTGCCAGTAGCCGACTAGCGGGTGAAAACATTCAGTACTTC
d_call: NA; j_call: TRBJ2-3; clone_size: few; v_call: TRBV13; cdr3_aa: CASSLSPGTDTQYF; cdr3_nt: TGTGCCAGCAGCTTAAGCCCCGGCACAGATACGCAGTATTTT
d_call: TRBD2; j_call: TRBJ2-1; clone_size: few; v_call: TRBV6-5; cdr3_aa: CASCTPGLGSNEQFF; cdr3_nt: TGTGCCAGCTGTACCCCGGGACTAGGTAGCAATGAGCAGTTCTTC
d_call: NA; j_call: TRBJ1-1; clone_size: few; v_call: TRBV29-1; cdr3_aa: CSVGKGRGTEAFF; cdr3_nt: TGCAGCGTCGGAAAGGGTAGGGGCACTGAAGCTTTCTTT
d_call: NA; j_call: TRBJ2-5; clone_size: NA; v_call: TRBV11-2; cdr3_aa: CASSPHGPPETQYF; cdr3_nt: TGTGCCAGCAGCCCCCATGGGCCTCCAGAGACCCAGTACTTC
d_call: TRBD1; j_call: TRBJ1-2; clone_size: few; v_call: TRBV19; cdr3_aa: CASSMRTGRYTF; cdr3_nt: TGTGCCAGTAGTATGCGGACAGGGCGATACACCTTC
d_call: NA; j_call: TRBJ1-1; clone_size: few; v_call: TRBV7-9; cdr3_aa: CASSEGSGAFF; cdr3_nt: TGTGCCAGCAGTGAGGGCTCTGGAGCTTTCTTT
d_call: NA; j_call: TRBJ2-7; clone_size: few; v_call: TRBV30; cdr3_aa: CAWRQGGVYEQYF; cdr3_nt: TGTGCCTGGCGACAAGGGGGTGTATACGAGCAGTACTTC
d_call: NA; j_call: TRBJ1-5; clone_size: few; v_call: TRBV5-6; cdr3_aa: CASSAAISNQPQHF; cdr3_nt: TGTGCCAGCAGCGCGGCTATTAGCAATCAGCCCCAGCATTTT
d_call: TRBD1; j_call: TRBJ2-5; clone_size: once; v_call: TRBV5-4; cdr3_aa: CASSLGTGGLRETQYF; cdr3_nt: TGTGCCAGCAGCCTCGGGACAGGAGGGCTACGGGAGACCCAGTACTTC
d_call: NA; j_call: TRBJ1-5; clone_size: NA; v_call: TRBV5-6; cdr3_aa: CASSLAGDGQPQHF; cdr3_nt: TGTGCCAGCAGCTTGGCAGGGGATGGGCAGCCCCAGCATTTT
d_call: TRBD2; j_call: TRBJ2-7; clone_size: few; v_call: TRBV6-5; cdr3_aa: CASTESGRRYEQYF; cdr3_nt: TGTGCCAGCACGGAAAGCGGGAGGCGGTACGAGCAGTACTTC
d_call: NA; j_call: TRBJ2-4; clone_size: NA; v_call: TRBV19; cdr3_aa: CASKEHRNLAKNIQYF; cdr3_nt: TGTGCCAGTAAAGAACACCGAAATTTAGCCAAAAACATTCAGTACTTC
d_call: TRBD2; j_call: TRBJ2-7; clone_size: many; v_call: TRBV29-1; cdr3_aa: CTRRGVSYEQYF; cdr3_nt: TGCACCAGACGGGGGGTCTCCTACGAGCAGTACTTC
d_call: NA; j_call: TRBJ1-4; clone_size: few; v_call: TRBV7-9; cdr3_aa: CASSNLGGNEKLFF; cdr3_nt: TGTGCCAGCAGCAATCTAGGGGGTAATGAAAAACTGTTTTTT
d_call: NA; j_call: TRBJ1-5; clone_size: few; v_call: TRBV10-3; cdr3_aa: CAIRAAAGQPQHF; cdr3_nt: TGTGCCATCAGGGCCGCGGCCGGTCAGCCCCAGCATTTT
d_call: NA; j_call: TRBJ2-5; clone_size: NA; v_call: TRBV5-4; cdr3_aa: CASSPNQGGETQYF; cdr3_nt: TGTGCCAGCAGCCCCAACCAGGGGGGTGAGACCCAGTACTTC
d_call: TRBD1; j_call: TRBJ1-1; clone_size: NA; v_call: TRBV25-1; cdr3_aa: CASTPRQGGITEAFF; cdr3_nt: TGTGCCAGCACTCCCAGACAGGGTGGGATCACTGAAGCTTTCTTT
d_call: TRBD1; j_call: TRBJ1-1; clone_size: few; v_call: TRBV25-1; cdr3_aa: CASSEAGTGGRSTEAFF; cdr3_nt: TGTGCCAGCAGTGAAGCGGGGACAGGGGGAAGGTCGACTGAAGCTTTCTTT
d_call: TRBD1; j_call: TRBJ2-1; clone_size: few; v_call: TRBV10-3; cdr3_aa: CAISESRDSASEQFF; cdr3_nt: TGTGCCATCAGTGAGTCAAGGGACAGTGCGTCTGAGCAGTTCTTC
d_call: TRBD2; j_call: TRBJ2-1; clone_size: NA; v_call: TRBV29-1; cdr3_aa: CSVERRLAGNGEQFF; cdr3_nt: TGCAGCGTTGAAAGAAGGCTAGCGGGCAACGGTGAGCAGTTCTTC
d_call: TRBD2; j_call: TRBJ2-3; clone_size: NA; v_call: TRBV7-9; cdr3_aa: CASSLAVAGGRTDTQYF; cdr3_nt: TGTGCCAGCAGCTTAGCGGTGGCGGGGGGACGCACAGATACGCAGTATTTT
d_call: NA; j_call: TRBJ1-1; clone_size: NA; v_call: TRBV6-5; cdr3_aa: CASGRQAFF; cdr3_nt: TGTGCCAGCGGGCGACAAGCTTTCTTT
d_call: TRBD1; j_call: TRBJ2-3; clone_size: few; v_call: TRBV18; cdr3_aa: CASSPPGQGDTQYF; cdr3_nt: TGTGCCAGCTCACCCCCGGGACAGGGGGATACGCAGTATTTT
d_call: NA; j_call: TRBJ2-6; clone_size: few; v_call: TRBV9; cdr3_aa: CASSVQSGTRNSGANVLTF; cdr3_nt: TGTGCCAGCAGCGTACAGTCGGGGACACGAAATTCTGGGGCCAACGTCCTGACTTTC
d_call: TRBD1; j_call: TRBJ2-1; clone_size: few; v_call: TRBV19; cdr3_aa: CASSIGDRYNEQFF; cdr3_nt: TGTGCCAGTAGTATAGGGGACAGATACAATGAGCAGTTCTTC
d_call: NA; j_call: TRBJ2-3; clone_size: NA; v_call: TRBV5-4; cdr3_aa: CASSLAHPGTDTQYF; cdr3_nt: TGTGCCAGCAGCTTGGCCCATCCGGGCACAGATACGCAGTATTTT
d_call: NA; j_call: TRBJ2-7; clone_size: few; v_call: TRBV6-5; cdr3_aa: CASTAYVGAYEQYF; cdr3_nt: TGTGCCAGCACCGCCTACGTCGGAGCCTACGAGCAGTACTTC
d_call: NA; j_call: TRBJ2-1; clone_size: NA; v_call: TRBV29-1; cdr3_aa: CSVSSGDEQFF; cdr3_nt: TGCAGCGTCTCTTCGGGTGATGAGCAGTTCTTC
d_call: NA; j_call: TRBJ2-5; clone_size: few; v_call: TRBV18; cdr3_aa: CASSRQTETQYF; cdr3_nt: TGTGCCAGCTCGCGGCAGACGGAGACCCAGTACTTC
d_call: TRBD1; j_call: TRBJ1-5; clone_size: few; v_call: TRBV6-5; cdr3_aa: CASGGQVISQPQHF; cdr3_nt: TGTGCCAGCGGCGGACAGGTGATTAGTCAGCCCCAGCATTTT
d_call: TRBD2; j_call: TRBJ2-7; clone_size: few; v_call: TRBV7-9; cdr3_aa: CASSFAEGLGSYEQYF; cdr3_nt: TGTGCCAGCAGCTTCGCAGAGGGACTAGGGAGCTACGAGCAGTACTTC
d_call: NA; j_call: TRBJ2-7; clone_size: few; v_call: TRBV27; cdr3_aa: CASRSTNFYEQYF; cdr3_nt: TGTGCCAGCAGGTCGACAAACTTTTACGAGCAGTACTTC
d_call: NA; j_call: TRBJ2-3; clone_size: NA; v_call: TRBV6-5; cdr3_aa: CASSYSAGATDTQYF; cdr3_nt: TGTGCCAGCAGTTACTCGGCAGGGGCCACAGATACGCAGTATTTT